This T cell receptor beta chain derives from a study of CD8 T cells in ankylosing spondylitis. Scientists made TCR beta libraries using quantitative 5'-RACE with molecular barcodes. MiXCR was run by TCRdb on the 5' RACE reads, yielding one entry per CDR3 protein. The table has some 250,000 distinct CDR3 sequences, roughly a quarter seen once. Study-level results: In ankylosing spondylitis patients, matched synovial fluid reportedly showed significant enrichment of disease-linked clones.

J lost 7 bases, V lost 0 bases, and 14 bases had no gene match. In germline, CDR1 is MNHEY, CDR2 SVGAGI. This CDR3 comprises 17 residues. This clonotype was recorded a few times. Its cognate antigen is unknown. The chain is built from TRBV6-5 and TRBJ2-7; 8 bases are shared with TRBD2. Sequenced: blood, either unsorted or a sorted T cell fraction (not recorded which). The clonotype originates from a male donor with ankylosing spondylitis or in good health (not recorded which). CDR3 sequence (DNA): TGTGCCAGCAGTTACTCCTCCAGCGGGGGCCTACGCGGGGAGCAGTACTTC. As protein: CASSYSSSGGLRGEQYF.